The 10 T cell receptor beta chains given below trace back to one sample, sequenced in a study of CD4 T cells in relation to SARS-CoV-2 and coronaviruses. Libraries were prepared by immunoSEQ multiplex PCR; TCRdb keeps only in-frame clonotypes and omits some of them. This sample yields about 20,000 clones, of which over 75% are seen a single time; around 16% belongs to the top ten. CD4+ T cells from unexposed donors were obtained before the COVID-19 pandemic (2011-2018). CD4+ T cells were isolated from the cells after around 10 days of culture. These TCRs' antigens remain unknown. What was sequenced was CD4+ T cells from PBMCs, cultured in vitro. These receptors were collected from a human donor in good health.

The chain employs TRBV12-5 and TRBJ2-5, with D unresolved. CDR1 and CDR2 (germline): LGHNT, FRNRAP. CDR3 length: 13 amino acids. Trimming shortened V by 3 bases and J by 5 bases, and 10 bases separated the two germline ends. CDR3 in amino acids: CASGFGSRETQYF. The CDR3 nucleotides are TGTGCTAGTGGTTTCGGGTCGCGGGAGACCCAGTACTTC.

This clone has more than one count but fewer than ten. The gene calls are TRBV4-2 and TRBJ2-1; 11 positions match TRBD2. Looked up from germline, CDR1 is LGHNA and CDR2 is YNFKEQ. The CDR3 is 16 amino acids. Trimming removed 5 bases from V and 4 bases from J; junction bases left unmatched: 7. This chain's CDR3 is CASSSAGTSGYNEQFF. CDR3 sequence (DNA): TGTGCCAGCAGCTCCGCCGGGACTAGCGGATACAATGAGCAGTTCTTC.

The chain is built from TRBV5-1 and TRBJ2-1; D gene unclear. The CDR3 is 16 amino acids. Trimming removed 0 bases at V and 3 bases at J, with 13 bases between. Germline loops: CDR1 SGHRS, CDR2 YFSETQ. CDR3 protein: CASSLEGANLYNEQFF. CDR3 bases: TGCGCCAGCAGCTTGGAAGGTGCGAACCTCTACAATGAGCAGTTCTTC. The full variable domain, completed using reference TRBV5-1 and TRBJ2-1, is KAGVTQTPRYLIKTRGQQVTLSCSPISGHRSVSWYQQTPGQGLQFLFEYFSETQRNKGNFPGRFSGRQFSNSRSEMNVSTLELGDSALYLCASSLEGANLYNEQFFGPGTRLTVL.

The rearrangement links TRBV6-5 to TRBJ2-7; no clear D. The CDR3 sequence is 14 residues long. V was cut by 4 bases and J by 12 bases, with 22 bases left in between. The germline V gene has CDR1 MNHEY and CDR2 SVGAGI. The CDR3, as DNA: TGTGCCAGCAGTTCCCCCGGACGGCTCGAGTTAGGGTACTTC. It yields the protein CASSSPGRLELGYF.

The chain joins TRBV18 to TRBJ1-1; D might be TRBD1 (6 bases). The CDR3 is 15 residues long. V lost 3 bases and J 8 bases, leaving 19 bases between the germline ends. Germline V gene data show CDR1 as KGHSH and CDR2 as LQKENI. CDR3 nucleotide sequence: TGTGCCAGCTCACCCCCCGGGACCTCGAGGGGGGAAGCTTTCTTT. Its protein product is CASSPPGTSRGEAFF.

The rearrangement links TRBV28 to TRBJ2-7, with 9 bases lining up with TRBD1. Germline V CDR1 and CDR2: MDHEN, SYDVKM. V was clipped by 1 base and J by 1 base; unmatched bases: 5. The CDR3 consists of 16 residues. The CDR3 nucleotides read TGTGCCAGCAGTTTATACGGGACAGGGAATTCCTACGAGCAGTACTTC. It encodes CASSLYGTGNSYEQYF.

This clone is categorized as hyperexpanded. The chain joins TRBV19 to TRBJ2-1; D is uncertain. Germline values: CDR1 LNHDA, CDR2 SQIVND (reference sequence). There are 12 residues in the CDR3. Trimming removed 7 bases from V and 6 bases from J, with 10 bases in between. The CDR3 nucleotides are TGTGCCAGTACCTCAAGGAGCAATGAGCAGTTCTTC. It encodes CASTSRSNEQFF. Together with reference TRBV19 and TRBJ2-1, the CDR3 gives the full variable domain: DGGITQSPKYLFRKEGQNVTLSCEQNLNHDAMYWYRQDPGQGLRLIYYSQIVNDFQKGDIAEGYSVSREKKESFPLTVTSAQKNPTAFYLCASTSRSNEQFFGPGTRLTVL.

This rearrangement joins TRBV19 to TRBJ1-2; D is unclear. V was cut by 3 bases and J by 1 base, with 15 bases left in between. Per the germline V gene, CDR1 is LNHDA and CDR2 is SQIVND (reference sequence). The CDR3 totals 16 residues. The CDR3 loop is CASSMLLTSFNYGYTF. CDR3 DNA: TGTGCCAGTAGTATGTTGTTGACCAGCTTTAACTATGGCTACACCTTC.

As DNA, the CDR3 is TGCGCCAGCAGCTCCGGGACTAGCGCTTTTTACGAGCAGTACTTC. Encoded protein: CASSSGTSAFYEQYF. The V gene is TRBV5-1, the J gene TRBJ2-7; TRBD2 agrees at 10 bases. The CDR3 totals 15 residues. V shed 3 bases and J 4 bases; nucleotides not matched to a gene: 7. The germline gives CDR1 SGHRS, CDR2 YFSETQ.

The table lists this clone with a few counts. J is TRBJ1-2 and V is TRBV5-1; D remains unclear. V was cut by 2 bases and J by 4 bases, with 9 bases left in between. The V gene's germline CDR1 is SGHRS and CDR2 YFSETQ. The CDR3 consists of 13 residues. The CDR3 DNA sequence: TGCGCCAGCAGCTTAGAAAAGGGCTATGGCTACACCTTC. Protein sequence: CASSLEKGYGYTF.